This T cell receptor beta chain derives from a study of cytomegalovirus exposure and HLA in healthy donors. The study, taken as a whole, reports: In the analysis, some V segments, TRBV6-2 and TRBV6-3 included, were excluded as indistinguishable. Segments of the TCR beta V type were, in most cases, productive about 87% or about 30% of the time in an earlier analysis.

Healthy individuals who donated bone marrow served as the donors. The V end lost 4 bases, the J end lost 6 bases, and 15 bases lay between the germline ends. The CDR3 extends over 15 amino acids. The germline V gene has CDR1 SGHTA and CDR2 FQGNSA. Amplification used 60 Vbeta primers and 13 Jbeta primers. Sequencing used immunoSEQ multiplex PCR; TCRdb keeps in-frame clones, though not all of them. The sample has roughly 130,000 clones, roughly three fifths seen once. The sample holds a few counts of this clone. Its antigen is as yet unknown. V is TRBV7-2 and J is TRBJ2-2; D is uncertain. This receptor was identified in a male donor in good health and CMV-seronegative. The sequenced sample consisted of PBMCs. CDR3 region: CASSSQIGVPGELFF. CDR3 sequence (DNA): TGTGCCAGCAGCTCGCAAATAGGAGTCCCCGGGGAGCTGTTTTTT.